Listed below are T cell receptor beta chains from one sample, sequenced in a study of cytomegalovirus exposure and HLA in healthy donors. TCRdb keeps only in-frame clones here, not all; method: immunoSEQ multiplex PCR. Its table lists roughly 78,000 clones. Input material: PBMCs. The receptors derive from a boy younger than 18 in good health and CMV-seronegative. Both conserved end residues are part of each CDR3. D genes are given only for firm matches.

cdr3_nt cdr3_aa d_call j_call v_call
TGTGCCAGCAGTGAAAGGGTAGCGGGGGGGCAAGAGACCCAGTACTTC CASSERVAGGQETQYF TRBD2 TRBJ2-5 TRBV6-1
TGTGCCAGCAGCAAAAGACAGACATTCCAAGAGACCCAGTACTTC CASSKRQTFQETQYF - TRBJ2-5 TRBV21-1
TGTGCCAGCTCAACATCGGACAGCTCCACTGAAGCTTTCTTT CASSTSDSSTEAFF - TRBJ1-1 TRBV18
TGTGCCAGCAGCTTAGCGGGCGGGACCCAAGAGACCCAGTACTTC CASSLAGGTQETQYF - TRBJ2-5 TRBV7-2
TGTGCCAGCAGTCCCGGGATCCTAGGCGACGAGCAGTACTTC CASSPGILGDEQYF - TRBJ2-7 TRBV5-4
TGCAGCGTTGAAGAAGTTTGGGACAGGAACACTGAAGCTTTCTTT CSVEEVWDRNTEAFF TRBD1 TRBJ1-1 TRBV29-1
TGCGCCAGCAGCCCGGACAGGGGGTTGGGCGGCAATCAGCCCCAGCATTTT CASSPDRGLGGNQPQHF TRBD1 TRBJ1-5 TRBV4-1
TGTGCCAGCAGTTTTTCTAGGGGGCCGTACACTGAAGCTTTCTTT CASSFSRGPYTEAFF TRBD1 TRBJ1-1 TRBV6-5
TGCGCCAGCAGCTTGAGCGGGACCGCTAACACTGAAGCTTTCTTT CASSLSGTANTEAFF - TRBJ1-1 TRBV5-1
TGTGCCATCAGCTACGACAGGCAGAACACTGAAGCTTTCTTT CAISYDRQNTEAFF - TRBJ1-1 TRBV10-3
TGTGCCAGCAGTGGACTAGCGGGGGGGCCCGATACGCAGTATTTT CASSGLAGGPDTQYF TRBD2 TRBJ2-3 TRBV6-1
TGTGCCAGCAGTTACACACCCCGATCCTACGAGCAGTACTTC CASSYTPRSYEQYF - TRBJ2-7 TRBV6-5
TGTGCCAGCAGCTTAGTAGGACAGGGTTTAGGCTACACCTTC CASSLVGQGLGYTF TRBD1 TRBJ1-2 TRBV7-9
TGTGCCAGCAGCATCACAGGGTCCTATGGCTACACCTTC CASSITGSYGYTF - TRBJ1-2 TRBV5-6
TGTGCCAGCAGACAGGACAGGTTAGCTAACTATGGCTACACCTTC CASRQDRLANYGYTF TRBD1 TRBJ1-2 TRBV7-2
TGTGCCAGCAGTGAAATGTTCATGAACACTGAAGCTTTCTTT CASSEMFMNTEAFF - TRBJ1-1 TRBV6-1
TGTGCCAGCAGCCCTCCCAGGGAGGCGGCTGAAGCTTTCTTT CASSPPREAAEAFF - TRBJ1-1 TRBV28
TGCGCCAGCAGCTTGGGCGGCGGGGGAGTCTCTGGAAACACCATATATTTT CASSLGGGGVSGNTIYF - TRBJ1-3 TRBV5-1
TGTGCCACCAGCAGAGCCGGTCAGCAGACAGCTACGATGTACACTGAAGCTTTCTTT CATSRAGQQTATMYTEAFF - TRBJ1-1 TRBV15
TGTGCCAGTGTGACAGGGGAAGGGAGCTATGGCTACACCTTC CASVTGEGSYGYTF TRBD1 TRBJ1-2 TRBV19
TGTGCCAGCAGCAAAACTCGGGACAGCAACTATGGCTACACCTTC CASSKTRDSNYGYTF TRBD1 TRBJ1-2 TRBV7-9
TGTGCCAGCAGCAAATGGGCCGGGACAGAGCCCTACGAGCAGTACTTC CASSKWAGTEPYEQYF - TRBJ2-7 TRBV21-1
TGTGCCAGCAGGCCCCGACAGGGGAGGAGTGCTTTCTTT CASRPRQGRSAFF TRBD1 TRBJ1-1 TRBV6-5
TGTGCCAGCAGCCAAGAAGGGGGCGCCCCTGGGGCCAACGTCCTGACTTTC CASSQEGGAPGANVLTF TRBD1 TRBJ2-6 TRBV14
TGTGCCTGGGACCAGGGACAGGGATTTTACGAGCAGTACTTC CAWDQGQGFYEQYF TRBD1 TRBJ2-7 TRBV30
TGTGCCAGCAGTGGGCTCCCACCGGAGACCCAGTACTTC CASSGLPPETQYF - TRBJ2-5 TRBV25-1
TGTGCCAGCAGCTCGGGAGCAATAGGTAGCGGGAGAGAGACCCAGTACTTC CASSSGAIGSGRETQYF TRBD2 TRBJ2-5 TRBV5-6
TGCGCCAGCAGCCAGGGGGACAGGGCGACCACTGAAGCTTTCTTT CASSQGDRATTEAFF TRBD1 TRBJ1-1 TRBV4-1
TGTGCCAGCAGCTTGGGACAGGGGGCAGGTCATACGCAGTATTTT CASSLGQGAGHTQYF TRBD1 TRBJ2-3 TRBV5-4
TGTGCCTGGACCAATGTAGTGACTGAAGCTTTCTTT CAWTNVVTEAFF - TRBJ1-1 TRBV30
TGTGCCAGTAGTACACCGGGACTACCTGACACAGATACGCAGTATTTT CASSTPGLPDTDTQYF TRBD2 TRBJ2-3 TRBV19
TGTGCCAGCAGCCAAGGGACTCCGGTGGGGAATGAGCAGTTCTTC CASSQGTPVGNEQFF - TRBJ2-1 TRBV4-2
TGTGCCTGGACATACAGGGGTGGCTACACCTTC CAWTYRGGYTF TRBD1 TRBJ1-2 TRBV30
TGTGCCAGCAGAGACAGGGCTCTCCCCCTCTACGAGCAGTACTTC CASRDRALPLYEQYF TRBD1 TRBJ2-7 TRBV6-1
TGTGCCAGTAGTAGAAAGCGGGGGACCCCTTACGAGCAGTACTTC CASSRKRGTPYEQYF TRBD2 TRBJ2-7 TRBV19
TGTGCCAGCAGTGATGCCGGCCGGGACAACTGGGGCTACACCTTC CASSDAGRDNWGYTF - TRBJ1-2 TRBV6-1
TGTGCCAGCAGTTACTCAGGGAGGGACTCACCCCTCCACTTT CASSYSGRDSPLHF - TRBJ1-6 TRBV6-6
TGTGCCAGCAGCCAATTACGGAATGAGCAGTTCTTC CASSQLRNEQFF - TRBJ2-1 TRBV14
TGTGCCAGCAGTTACGCGCTAGCGGTGGGAGATACGCAGTATTTT CASSYALAVGDTQYF TRBD2 TRBJ2-3 TRBV6-5
TGTGCCTGGAGTACGGGACATACAAAAGAGACCCAGTACTTC CAWSTGHTKETQYF - TRBJ2-5 TRBV30
TGCGCCAGCAGCCAAGGACAGGGGGCAAACACCGGGGAGCTGTTTTTT CASSQGQGANTGELFF TRBD1 TRBJ2-2 TRBV5-1
TGCGCCAGCAGCCATGACGGACAGTGGTCTGAAGCTTTCTTT CASSHDGQWSEAFF - TRBJ1-1 TRBV4-1
TGCGCCAGCAGATTGGTCGCGACAGGGAACTATGGCTACACCTTC CASRLVATGNYGYTF TRBD1 TRBJ1-2 TRBV5-1
TGTGCCAGCAGTGAAGGACTGACTATTTACCCCCTCCACTTT CASSEGLTIYPLHF - TRBJ1-6 TRBV6-1
TGTGCCAGCAGCTTAGAAGCGGGCACCTACCTCTACGAGCAGTACTTC CASSLEAGTYLYEQYF - TRBJ2-7 TRBV7-6
TGCAGCGTGAAATACAGGGGGCGAACTCGTGTTGAGCAGTACTTC CSVKYRGRTRVEQYF TRBD1 TRBJ2-5 TRBV29-1
TGTGCCAGCAGTTATATTACAGGGTCCCCTGACGAGCAGTACTTC CASSYITGSPDEQYF - TRBJ2-7 TRBV2
TGTGCCAGTAGTATTAGCGGGGTTACAGATACGCAGTATTTT CASSISGVTDTQYF TRBD2 TRBJ2-3 TRBV19
TGTGCCAGCAGCTTAACAGGAGATAGACCCGAGTACTTC CASSLTGDRPEYF - TRBJ2-7 TRBV7-9
TGTGCCAGCAGATGGGAGGGGAAGGGAAACACCATATATTTT CASRWEGKGNTIYF - TRBJ1-3 TRBV7-2
TGTGCCAGCTCACCAGAGGGACTGATTCCTGAGCAGTACTTC CASSPEGLIPEQYF - TRBJ2-7 TRBV18
TGTGCCAGTAGCGGGGGGAACAATGAGCAGTTCTTC CASSGGNNEQFF TRBD2 TRBJ2-1 TRBV19
TGTGCCAGCAGTTTATGGGGGACTAGCGGGACCGATGAGCAGTTCTTC CASSLWGTSGTDEQFF TRBD2 TRBJ2-1 TRBV27
TGCAGCGTTGTGGGGGACAGGGGGCAGGATGGCTACACCTTC CSVVGDRGQDGYTF TRBD1 TRBJ1-2 TRBV29-1
TGTGCCAGCAGCGCGTCACCGACGGAGACGAACACCGGGGAGCTGTTTTTT CASSASPTETNTGELFF - TRBJ2-2 TRBV7-2